This TCR beta chain was profiled in a study of blood T cell repertoires in COVID-19. Trimming shortened V by 2 bases and J by 7 bases, and 6 bases separated the two germline ends. Germline V gene lookup returns CDR1 MDHEN and CDR2 SYDVKM. This CDR3 contains 12 residues. Only in-frame clones appear in the TCRdb table, and some are missing; sequencing was by immunoSEQ multiplex PCR. The table lists some 120,000 clones, roughly 92% of them singletons, with around 2% in the top ten. The sequenced sample was peripheral blood. The receptor's source is a man in his forties or fifties with COVID-19, enrolled during active disease. This chain links TRBV28 with TRBJ2-1; tentative D call: TRBD2 (5 bases). CDR3 loop: CASSLRGNEQFF. In DNA form, the CDR3 reads TGTGCCAGCAGTTTACGGGGAAATGAGCAGTTCTTC. Looking up the rest from reference TRBV28 and TRBJ2-1 gives the full variable domain: DVKVTQSSRYLVKRTGEKVFLECVQDMDHENMFWYRQDPGLGLRLIYFSYDVKMKEKGDIPEGYSVSREKKERFSLILESASTNQTSMYLCASSLRGNEQFFGPGTRLTVL.